These T cell receptor beta chains were read from a single sample in a study of CD8 T cells in ankylosing spondylitis. TCRdb passed the 5' RACE reads through MiXCR, listing each CDR3 protein once. The sample lists about 510,000 distinct CDR3 sequences; approximately 5% were seen once. Sequenced material: blood, either unsorted or a sorted T cell fraction (not recorded which). The receptors stem from a male donor with ankylosing spondylitis. Both conserved end residues are part of each CDR3. The D gene is left open where the match is weak. Size is omitted from some rows. Given values are once, few, many or a class for expanded clones.

d_gene: -
abundance: -
j_gene: TRBJ2-3
v_gene: TRBV29-1
CDR3nt: TGCAGCGCCGATCGTGATGGTAGCACAGATACGCAGTATTTT
CDR3aa: CSADRDGSTDTQYF

d_gene: -
abundance: -
j_gene: TRBJ2-1
v_gene: TRBV5-1
CDR3nt: TGCGCCAGCAGGGATGGTCGTGGGTACAATGAGCAGTTCTTC
CDR3aa: CASRDGRGYNEQFF

d_gene: -
abundance: many
j_gene: TRBJ1-1
v_gene: TRBV28
CDR3nt: TGTGCCAGCAGTTTCCTAGGTAGGGGTTGGGGCACTGAAGCTTTCTTT
CDR3aa: CASSFLGRGWGTEAFF

d_gene: TRBD1
abundance: many
j_gene: TRBJ2-2
v_gene: TRBV9
CDR3nt: TGTGCCAGCAGCCCATGGGACAGGGTACGGACCGGGGAGCTGTTTTTT
CDR3aa: CASSPWDRVRTGELFF

d_gene: -
abundance: many
j_gene: TRBJ1-1
v_gene: TRBV4-3
CDR3nt: TGCGCCAGCAGCCCCACTATCAGGAGGACCTTGATGAAAGCTTTCTTT
CDR3aa: CASSPTIRRTLMKAFF

d_gene: -
abundance: many
j_gene: TRBJ2-7
v_gene: TRBV15
CDR3nt: TGTGCCACCAGCATGACGAACAACTACGAGCAGTACTTC
CDR3aa: CATSMTNNYEQYF

d_gene: -
abundance: many
j_gene: TRBJ2-5
v_gene: TRBV29-1
CDR3nt: TGCAGCGTTGAAGTCAACTCGAGAGGAGAGACCCAGTACTTC
CDR3aa: CSVEVNSRGETQYF

d_gene: TRBD1
abundance: many
j_gene: TRBJ2-7
v_gene: TRBV7-9
CDR3nt: TGTGCCAGCAGCACGGACAGGCGGGCCTCCTACGAGCAGTACTTC
CDR3aa: CASSTDRRASYEQYF

d_gene: -
abundance: many
j_gene: TRBJ1-3
v_gene: TRBV29-1
CDR3nt: TGCAGCGTCGTGGTCAGCTCTGGAAACACCATATATTTT
CDR3aa: CSVVVSSGNTIYF

d_gene: TRBD1
abundance: many
j_gene: TRBJ2-3
v_gene: TRBV2
CDR3nt: TGTGCCAGCAGTGTAGACAGGGGGGAAGATACGCAGTATTTT
CDR3aa: CASSVDRGEDTQYF

d_gene: -
abundance: -
j_gene: TRBJ1-1
v_gene: TRBV3-1
CDR3nt: TGTGCCAGCAGCCAAATGATGGCGAGGCCGAACACTGAAGCTTTCTTT
CDR3aa: CASSQMMARPNTEAFF